This is a list of T cell receptor beta chains from one sample in a study of PD-1 blockade in mismatch repair-deficient tumors. Method: immunoSEQ multiplex PCR; TCRdb's copy keeps in-frame clones and lacks some. In the table there are roughly 120,000 clones, 88% of which are singletons. Sequencing used peripheral blood, obtained approximately 72 weeks after starting pembrolizumab. The receptors come from an adult with mismatch repair-deficient cancer. The CDR3 runs from the conserved cysteine through the conserved F or W. Fields, in order: clone size, D gene, J gene, V gene, CDR3 protein, CDR3 DNA. A D gene is named only where the DNA matches it firmly. Clone size appears in some rows only: once, few, many, or a class for an expanded clone.

>NA|TRBD2|TRBJ2-5|TRBV15
CATSTTLEGLAGFMWETQYF
TGTGCCACCAGCACCACCTTAGAGGGACTAGCGGGATTTATGTGGGAGACCCAGTACTTC
>NA|NA|TRBJ2-3|TRBV4-2
CASSQDGGLDTQYF
TGTGCCAGCAGCCAAGACGGGGGTTTAGATACGCAGTATTTT
>NA|NA|TRBJ2-6|TRBV29-1
CSVGRTAGANVLTF
TGCAGCGTTGGCCGGACAGCTGGGGCCAACGTCCTGACTTTC
>NA|NA|TRBJ2-1|TRBV13
CASSSGDNEQFF
TGTGCCAGCAGCTCCGGAGACAATGAGCAGTTCTTC
>NA|NA|TRBJ1-2|TRBV6-9
CASSYLGTPGEGYTF
TGTGCCAGCAGTTACTTAGGGACTCCCGGGGAAGGCTACACCTTC
>NA|TRBD1|TRBJ1-1|TRBV29-1
CSVHRGRGTEAFF
TGCAGCGTCCACAGGGGGCGAGGCACTGAAGCTTTCTTT
>NA|NA|TRBJ1-1|TRBV5-6
CASRQGYTTEAFF
TGTGCCAGCAGACAGGGATATACTACTGAAGCTTTCTTT
>NA|NA|TRBJ1-4|TRBV6-1
CASSRGSANEKLFF
TGTGCCAGCAGTAGGGGGTCGGCTAATGAAAAACTGTTTTTT
>once|NA|TRBJ1-4|TRBV5-6
CASSLAEAFCGWLEKLFF
TGTGCCAGCAGCTTGGCCGAGGCGTTCTGCGGGTGGCTTGAAAAACTGTTTTTT
>once|NA|TRBJ2-5|TRBV4-2
CASSQVGGEETQYF
TGTGCCAGCAGCCAAGTGGGTGGCGAAGAGACCCAGTACTTC
>NA|NA|TRBJ2-6|TRBV6-6
CASISAASGANVLTF
TGTGCCAGCATCTCCGCGGCCTCTGGGGCCAACGTCCTGACTTTC
>NA|NA|TRBJ2-1|TRBV6-5
CASNNNEQFF
TGTGCCAGCAATAACAATGAGCAGTTCTTC
>NA|TRBD1|TRBJ1-4|TRBV18
CASSPGRWTGINEKLFF
TGTGCCAGCTCACCAGGGAGATGGACAGGGATTAATGAAAAACTGTTTTTT
>NA|NA|TRBJ2-6|TRBV27
CASSRTGPAGANVLTF
TGTGCCAGCAGTCGTACAGGGCCAGCAGGGGCCAACGTCCTGACTTTC
>NA|NA|TRBJ2-7|TRBV11-2
CASSLQVLVGEQYF
TGTGCCAGCAGCTTACAGGTTCTAGTAGGCGAGCAGTACTTC
>NA|NA|TRBJ2-5|TRBV29-1
CSVEERGGNQETQYF
TGCAGCGTTGAAGAGAGGGGAGGTAACCAAGAGACCCAGTACTTC
>once|TRBD1|TRBJ2-7|TRBV11-2
CASSPTGDYEQYF
TGTGCCAGCAGCCCAACAGGGGACTACGAGCAGTACTTC
>NA|NA|TRBJ2-5|TRBV7-8
CASSPQRGVKETQYF
TGTGCCAGCAGCCCACAGAGAGGGGTAAAAGAGACCCAGTACTTC
>NA|TRBD2|TRBJ2-5|TRBV10-2
CASSEGTSFQTQYF
TGCGCCAGCAGTGAGGGGACTAGTTTCCAGACCCAGTACTTC
>NA|NA|TRBJ2-2|TRBV9
CASSVGGNTGELFF
TGTGCCAGCAGCGTAGGAGGAAACACCGGGGAGCTGTTTTTT
>NA|TRBD1|TRBJ2-2|TRBV4-1
CASSQDLAGQGAGELFF
TGCGCCAGCAGCCAAGATTTGGCCGGACAGGGGGCCGGGGAGCTGTTTTTT
>NA|NA|TRBJ2-5|TRBV4-3
CASSQEWQVQKETQYF
TGCGCCAGCAGCCAAGAATGGCAGGTACAAAAAGAGACCCAGTACTTC
>NA|NA|TRBJ2-4|TRBV4-2
CARGRGKGKNIQYF
TGTGCCAGGGGACGGGGGAAGGGGAAAAACATTCAGTACTTC
>few|TRBD1|TRBJ1-2|TRBV19
CASRPPTGATSNYGYTF
TGTGCCAGTAGACCGCCGACAGGGGCGACATCCAACTATGGCTACACCTTC
>NA|TRBD1|TRBJ2-5|TRBV14
CASSQVYQGEETQYF
TGTGCCAGCAGCCAAGTTTATCAGGGGGAAGAGACCCAGTACTTC
>NA|NA|TRBJ2-5|TRBV2
CASSEGEETQYF
TGTGCCAGCAGTGAAGGAGAAGAGACCCAGTACTTC
>NA|NA|TRBJ1-1|TRBV28
CASSFGTEAFF
TGTGCCAGCAGTTTTGGTACTGAAGCTTTCTTT
>few|TRBD1|TRBJ1-1|TRBV2
CASIEQGVDTEAFF
TGTGCCAGCATCGAACAGGGGGTTGACACTGAAGCTTTCTTT
>once|TRBD2|TRBJ2-1|TRBV4-3
CASSTSGSGINEQFF
TGCGCCAGCAGTACTAGCGGGAGTGGGATAAATGAGCAGTTCTTC
>NA|NA|TRBJ1-3|TRBV29-1
CSVEYRSPSGNTIYF
TGCAGCGTTGAATACAGATCACCCTCTGGAAACACCATATATTTT
>NA|NA|TRBJ1-5|TRBV28
CASSPGRRNQPQHF
TGTGCCAGCAGCCCGGGGCGGCGCAATCAGCCCCAGCATTTT
>NA|TRBD2|TRBJ2-7|TRBV5-4
CASSTSGHFYEQYF
TGTGCCAGCAGCACTAGCGGGCATTTCTACGAGCAGTACTTC
>NA|NA|TRBJ2-2|TRBV10-3
CAIRNRLANTGELFF
TGTGCCATCCGCAACCGACTAGCGAACACCGGGGAGCTGTTTTTT
>once|TRBD2|TRBJ2-1|TRBV10-3
CAISELTSGSAEQFF
TGTGCCATCAGTGAGCTAACTAGCGGGAGTGCTGAGCAGTTCTTC
>NA|NA|TRBJ2-3|TRBV5-1
CASSLVPLLAQGGTDTQYF
TGCGCCAGCAGCTTGGTCCCTTTACTAGCTCAAGGGGGCACAGATACGCAGTATTTT
>NA|NA|TRBJ2-7|TRBV4-1
CASSQVSETYEQYF
TGCGCCAGCAGCCAAGTAAGCGAAACCTACGAGCAGTACTTC
>NA|NA|TRBJ2-7|TRBV18
CASSPTATLYEQYF
TGTGCCAGCTCGCCCACAGCTACCCTTTACGAGCAGTACTTC
>NA|NA|TRBJ2-1|TRBV7-6
CASSLGGRIHNEQFF
TGTGCCAGCAGCTTAGGTGGGAGGATCCACAATGAGCAGTTCTTC
>NA|TRBD1|TRBJ1-5|TRBV6-6
CAATGVDNQPQHF
TGTGCCGCGACAGGGGTTGACAATCAGCCCCAGCATTTT
>NA|TRBD1|TRBJ2-7|TRBV2
CASRKREQGAGEQYF
TGTGCCAGCAGAAAAAGAGAGCAGGGGGCGGGCGAGCAGTACTTC
>NA|TRBD2|TRBJ2-7|TRBV7-6
CASSLVAGEGSYEQYF
TGTGCCAGCAGCTTAGTGGCGGGAGAAGGTTCCTACGAGCAGTACTTC
>NA|NA|TRBJ1-3|TRBV7-6
CASSSNQGLSGNTIYF
TGTGCCAGCAGCTCGAATCAGGGTCTCTCTGGAAACACCATATATTTT
>NA|TRBD2|TRBJ2-1|TRBV27
CASSFSTTGGGTYNEQFF
TGTGCCAGCAGTTTTTCGACCACTGGGGGAGGGACCTACAATGAGCAGTTCTTC
>NA|TRBD1|TRBJ1-2|TRBV5-4
CASRDRGGDGYTF
TGTGCCAGCAGAGACAGGGGCGGAGATGGCTACACCTTC
>NA|NA|TRBJ2-7|TRBV5-1
CASSLRERNYEQYF
TGCGCCAGCAGCTTAAGGGAGAGAAACTACGAGCAGTACTTC
>once|NA|TRBJ2-7|TRBV4-1
CASSQVRGRGQFF
TGCGCCAGCAGCCAAGTTCGGGGCAGAGGACAATTCTTC
>NA|NA|TRBJ2-7|TRBV4-3
CASSQELGQPYEQYF
TGCGCCAGCAGCCAAGAACTGGGGCAACCCTACGAGCAGTACTTC
>few|TRBD1|TRBJ2-7|TRBV6-6
CASRTGSSYEQYF
TGTGCCAGCAGGACAGGGAGCTCCTACGAGCAGTACTTC
>NA|TRBD1|TRBJ2-7|TRBV6-1
CASSDWTGDTYEQYF
TGTGCCAGCAGTGACTGGACAGGAGACACCTACGAGCAGTACTTC